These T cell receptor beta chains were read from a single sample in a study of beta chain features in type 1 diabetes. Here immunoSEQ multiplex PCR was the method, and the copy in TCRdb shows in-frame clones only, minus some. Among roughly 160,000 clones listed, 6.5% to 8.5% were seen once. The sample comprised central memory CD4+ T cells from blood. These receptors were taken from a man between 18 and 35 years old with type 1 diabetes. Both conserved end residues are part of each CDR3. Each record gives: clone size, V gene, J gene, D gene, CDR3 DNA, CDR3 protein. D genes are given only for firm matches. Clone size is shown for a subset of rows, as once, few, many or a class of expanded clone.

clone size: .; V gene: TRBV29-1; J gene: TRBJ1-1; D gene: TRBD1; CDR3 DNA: TGCAGCGTTGAAGGGGGGACAGGGGGGGCTTTCTTT; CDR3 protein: CSVEGGTGGAFF
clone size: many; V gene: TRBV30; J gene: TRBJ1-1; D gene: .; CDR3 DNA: TGTGCCTGGAGTGTAAGTCTGGGGCTTTTGACTGAAGCTTTCTTT; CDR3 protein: CAWSVSLGLLTEAFF
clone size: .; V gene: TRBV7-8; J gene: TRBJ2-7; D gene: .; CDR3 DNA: TGTGCCAGCAGCTCAAGCCAGGTGTCCTACGAGCAGTACTTC; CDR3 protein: CASSSSQVSYEQYF
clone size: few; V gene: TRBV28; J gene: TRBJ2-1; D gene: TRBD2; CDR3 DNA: TGTGCCAGCAGCCGACTAGCGGGGGCCGCTAAGGACAATGAGCAGTTCTTC; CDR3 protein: CASSRLAGAAKDNEQFF
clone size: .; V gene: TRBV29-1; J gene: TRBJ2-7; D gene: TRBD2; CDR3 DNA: TGCAGCGTCCGCGGGACTAGCGGGAGGGCCGGGAACGAGCAGTACTTC; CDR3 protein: CSVRGTSGRAGNEQYF
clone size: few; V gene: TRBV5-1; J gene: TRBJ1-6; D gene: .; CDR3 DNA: TGCGCCAGCAGCTTCGACAGGTTGGGCAATTCACCCCTCCACTTT; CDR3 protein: CASSFDRLGNSPLHF
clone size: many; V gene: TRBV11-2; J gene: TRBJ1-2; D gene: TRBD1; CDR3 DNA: TGTGCCAGCAGCTTCTTGACAGGGAACTATGGCTACACCTTC; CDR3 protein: CASSFLTGNYGYTF
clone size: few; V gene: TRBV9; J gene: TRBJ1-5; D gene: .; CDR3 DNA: TGTGCCAGCAGCCAAGATGGGTCAGGGCTTCAGCCCCAGCATTTT; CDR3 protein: CASSQDGSGLQPQHF
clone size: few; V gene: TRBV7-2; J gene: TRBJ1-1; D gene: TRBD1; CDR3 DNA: TGTGCCAGCACCTCTATGACAGGGGGCTTAGCTTTCTTT; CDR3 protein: CASTSMTGGLAFF
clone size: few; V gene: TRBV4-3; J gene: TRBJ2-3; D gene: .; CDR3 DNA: TGCGCCAGCAGCCAAGATCAGATCTCGTATAGCCACACAGATACGCAGTATTTT; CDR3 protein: CASSQDQISYSHTDTQYF
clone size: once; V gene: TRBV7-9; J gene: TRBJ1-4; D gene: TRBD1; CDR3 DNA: TGTGCCAGCAGCTTATGGCAGGGGGATAATGAAAAACTGTTTTTT; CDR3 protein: CASSLWQGDNEKLFF
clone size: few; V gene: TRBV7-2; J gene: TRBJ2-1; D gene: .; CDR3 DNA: TGTGCCAGCAGCTTAAATCTAGGCTTCAACAATGAGCAGTTCTTC; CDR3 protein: CASSLNLGFNNEQFF
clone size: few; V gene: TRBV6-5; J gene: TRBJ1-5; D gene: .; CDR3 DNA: TGTGCCAGCAGTTCCGCTGCTTCGGGGAATCAGCCCCAGCATTTT; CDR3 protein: CASSSAASGNQPQHF
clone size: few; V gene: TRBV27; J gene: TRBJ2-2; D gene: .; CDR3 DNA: TGTGCCAGCAGTTTTTCGTCGGCAGGGAACACCGGGGAGCTGTTTTTT; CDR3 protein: CASSFSSAGNTGELFF
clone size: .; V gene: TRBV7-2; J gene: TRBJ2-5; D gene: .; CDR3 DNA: TGTGCCAGCAGCGGATCGGGGGGCAAAGAGACCCAGTACTTC; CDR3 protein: CASSGSGGKETQYF
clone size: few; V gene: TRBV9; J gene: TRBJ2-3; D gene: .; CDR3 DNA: TGTGCCAGCAGCGTAGTTCATACAGATACGCAGTATTTT; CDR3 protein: CASSVVHTDTQYF
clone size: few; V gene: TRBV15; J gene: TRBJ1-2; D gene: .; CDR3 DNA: TGTGCCACCAGCAGAGAGGACATTCGGCACTATGGCTACACCTTC; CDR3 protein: CATSREDIRHYGYTF
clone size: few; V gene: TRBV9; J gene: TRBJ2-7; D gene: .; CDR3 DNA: TGTGCCAGCAGCGTAGGGGCAGGGCCTTACGAGCAGTACTTC; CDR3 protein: CASSVGAGPYEQYF
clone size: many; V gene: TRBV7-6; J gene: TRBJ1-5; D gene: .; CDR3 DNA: TGTGCCAGCAGCACGCAGGGGAATCAGCCCCAGCATTTT; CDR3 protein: CASSTQGNQPQHF
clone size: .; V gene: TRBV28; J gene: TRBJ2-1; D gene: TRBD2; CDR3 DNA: TGTGCCAGCAGTTTAGCGGGGATGACTAGCGGGAGACTAGGGGAGCAGTTCTTC; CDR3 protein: CASSLAGMTSGRLGEQFF
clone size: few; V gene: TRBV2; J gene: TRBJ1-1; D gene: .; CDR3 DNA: TGTGCCAGCAGTGAACACCTACAGGGCACTGAAGCTTTCTTT; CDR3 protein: CASSEHLQGTEAFF
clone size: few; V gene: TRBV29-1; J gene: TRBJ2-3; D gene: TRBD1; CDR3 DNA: TGCAGCGGAAAGGCAGGGGGCGTGAAGGATACGCAGTATTTT; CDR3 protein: CSGKAGGVKDTQYF
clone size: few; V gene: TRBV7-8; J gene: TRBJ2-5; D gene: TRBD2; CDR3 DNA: TGTGCCAGCAGCCCCAACGGGGGGCAAGAGACCCAGTACTTC; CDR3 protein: CASSPNGGQETQYF
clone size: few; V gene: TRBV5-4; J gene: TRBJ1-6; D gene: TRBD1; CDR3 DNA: TGTGCCAGCAGCTACCGACAGGGAGGTTCACCCCTCCACTTT; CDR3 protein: CASSYRQGGSPLHF
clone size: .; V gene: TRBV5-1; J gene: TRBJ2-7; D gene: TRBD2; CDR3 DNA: TGCGCCAGCAGTCCAAATCCTAGCGGGTCCTATTCCTACGAGCAGTACTTC; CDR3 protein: CASSPNPSGSYSYEQYF
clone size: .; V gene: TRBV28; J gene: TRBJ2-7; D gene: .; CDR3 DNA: TGTGCCAGCAGTTTCACTTGGCAGGATCTCTCCTACGAGCAGTACTTC; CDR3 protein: CASSFTWQDLSYEQYF
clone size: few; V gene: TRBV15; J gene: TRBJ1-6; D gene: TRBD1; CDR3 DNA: TGTGCCACCAGCAGTCACTCCGGGACAGGTGTATCACCCCTCCACTTT; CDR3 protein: CATSSHSGTGVSPLHF
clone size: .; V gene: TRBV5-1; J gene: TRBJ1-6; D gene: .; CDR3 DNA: TGCGCCAGCAGCTTGGCCAGAGTTTTAGGTACAGAAGATAATTCACCCCTCCACTTT; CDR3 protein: CASSLARVLGTEDNSPLHF